Each of the 26 T cell receptor beta chains below was sequenced from the same sample in a study of circulating and synovial CD4+ cells in juvenile arthritis. Sequencing was performed with immunoSEQ multiplex PCR; in TCRdb, only in-frame clones are kept and a portion is missing. The table has around 32,000 clones, 90% to 95% seen once. The sample was CD4+ T cells from blood. These receptors were obtained from a human donor with juvenile idiopathic arthritis.

The chain joins TRBV2 to TRBJ1-1, with a weak D call TRBD1 (6 bases). This CDR3 region has 12 residues. Looked up from germline, CDR1 is SNHLY and CDR2 is FYNNEI. Trimming cost V 7 bases and J 7 bases, with 13 bases left between them. CDR3 loop: CASTPGQNEAFF. In DNA form, the CDR3 reads TGTGCCAGCACCCCCGGACAGAATGAAGCTTTCTTT.

The chain uses TRBV10-2 and TRBJ2-1; 14 nucleotides line up with TRBD2. The CDR3 has 17 residues. In germline, CDR1 is WSHSY, CDR2 SAAADI. Trimming at V came to 6 bases and at J to 0 bases, leaving 4 bases not matched to a gene. The CDR3 here is CASRRTSGGFSYNEQFF. The CDR3 region has the DNA TGCGCCAGCAGGCGGACTAGCGGGGGGTTCTCCTACAATGAGCAGTTCTTC.

V and J are TRBV4-1 and TRBJ2-3; 15 nucleotides match TRBD2. Germline values: CDR1 MGHRA, CDR2 YSYEKL. This CDR3 has 16 amino acids. J gave up 9 bases and V 1 base, and 5 bases lay outside the gene matches. CDR3 in DNA: TGCGCCAGCAGCCAAGTGTCCGGGACTAGCGGGGGGACGCAGTATTTT. It is translated as CASSQVSGTSGGTQYF.

V and J are TRBV9 and TRBJ2-7, with 11 bases matching TRBD1. The germline CDR1 and CDR2 sequences are SGDLS and YYNGEE. V shed 0 bases, J shed 2 bases, and the junction held 4 bases outside the gene matches. The CDR3 has 16 residues. CDR3 in DNA: TGTGCCAGCAGCGTAGCGGGGACAGGGGGTCCCTACGAGCAGTACTTC. It translates to CASSVAGTGGPYEQYF. The complete variable domain, with remaining parts taken from reference TRBV9 and TRBJ2-7, reads DSGVTQTPKHLITATGQRVTLRCSPRSGDLSVYWYQQSLDQGLQFLIQYYNGEERAKGNILERFSAQQFPDLHSELNLSSLELGDSALYFCASSVAGTGGPYEQYFGPGTRLTVT.

The chain uses TRBV5-1 and TRBJ2-2; possible D gene TRBD2, 6 bases. Between the trimmed V and J ends, which lost 2 bases and 2 bases, there was a span of 7 bases. Germline CDR1 and CDR2: SGHRS and YFSETQ. The CDR3 spans 14 residues. This CDR3 reads CASSFGTNTGELFF. For the CDR3, the DNA is TGCGCCAGCAGCTTTGGGACTAACACCGGGGAGCTGTTTTTT.

This clone has only a few counts. The CDR3 here is CASVRVGGQNYGYTF. In nucleotides, the CDR3 is TGTGCCAGTGTAAGAGTGGGGGGGCAGAACTATGGCTACACCTTC. The chain has TRBV2 and TRBJ1-2; possible D gene TRBD1, 6 bases. The CDR3 consists of 15 residues. With 9 bases removed from V and 2 bases from J, the gap between germline ends came to 19 bases. CDR1 is SNHLY and CDR2 is FYNNEI in the germline V gene.

The chain uses TRBV28 and TRBJ2-7; 12 nucleotides agree with TRBD2. V trimming: 7 bases; J trimming: 3 bases; junction bases outside the gene matches: 22. This CDR3 has 20 amino acids. Per germline, CDR1 MDHEN and CDR2 SYDVKM. CDR3 in amino acids: CASIKDRGGQTSGSSYEQYF. The CDR3 DNA reads TGTGCCAGCATCAAGGACAGGGGGGGGCAGACTAGCGGGAGCAGCTACGAGCAGTACTTC. Looking up the rest from reference TRBV28 and TRBJ2-7 gives the full variable domain: DVKVTQSSRYLVKRTGEKVFLECVQDMDHENMFWYRQDPGLGLRLIYFSYDVKMKEKGDIPEGYSVSREKKERFSLILESASTNQTSMYLCASIKDRGGQTSGSSYEQYFGPGTRLTVT.

This clone counts as medium-sized (0.01 to 0.1%). The rearrangement links TRBV6-1 to TRBJ2-1; 9 nucleotides align to TRBD2. V trimming: 6 bases; J trimming: 6 bases; junction bases outside the gene matches: 6. CDR3 length equals 14 residues. The V gene's germline CDR1 is MNHNS and CDR2 SASEGT. CDR3 nucleotide sequence: TGTGCCAGCAGAGGCGGGGGGGCCATCAATGAGCAGTTCTTC. Protein product: CASRGGGAINEQFF.

The genes are TRBV6-1 and TRBJ2-7; D uncertain. With 2 bases removed from V and 1 base from J, the gap between germline ends came to 9 bases. Germline V lookup: CDR1 MNHNS, CDR2 SASEGT. The CDR3 covers 14 residues. The CDR3 bases are TGTGCCAGCAGTGAAAGAGGCGGTTCCTACGAGCAGTACTTC. It translates to CASSERGGSYEQYF.

J is TRBJ1-2 and V is TRBV9; D is perhaps TRBD1 (6 bases). Trimming removed 0 bases at V and 2 bases at J, with 17 bases between. CDR3 size: 17 residues. CDR1 and CDR2 from the germline V gene are SGDLS and YYNGEE. The CDR3 here is CASSVDPRGGRNYGYTF. The CDR3 DNA follows: TGTGCCAGCAGCGTAGATCCGCGGGGGGGGCGGAACTATGGCTACACCTTC.

This clone was recorded once. The genes are TRBV28 and TRBJ1-5; 7 bases are shared with TRBD1. This CDR3 comprises 16 residues. Germline CDR1 MDHEN, CDR2 SYDVKM. V shed 3 bases, J shed 3 bases, and the junction held 8 bases outside the gene matches. The CDR3 loop is CASSFLLRGDNQPQHF. CDR3 DNA sequence: TGTGCCAGCAGTTTCCTCCTCAGGGGGGACAATCAGCCCCAGCATTTT.

Here the CDR3 reads CASTATANIQYF. DNA for the CDR3: TGTGCCAGCACAGCGACGGCAAACATTCAGTACTTC. The rearrangement uses TRBV28 and TRBJ2-4; unclear D gene. This CDR3 has 12 residues. The germline V gene encodes CDR1 MDHEN and CDR2 SYDVKM. Trimming removed 7 bases from V and 6 bases from J, with 10 bases in between.

The rearrangement joins TRBV28 to TRBJ2-2; 10 positions agree with TRBD2. The trim removed 7 bases at V and 4 bases at J, leaving 9 bases unmatched. CDR3 size: 16 residues. In germline, CDR1 is MDHEN, CDR2 SYDVKM. The CDR3 loop is CASMLLAGVGTGELFF. The CDR3, as DNA: TGTGCCAGCATGCTGCTAGCGGGAGTGGGCACCGGGGAGCTGTTTTTT. Supplemented by reference TRBV28 and TRBJ2-2, the full variable domain reads DVKVTQSSRYLVKRTGEKVFLECVQDMDHENMFWYRQDPGLGLRLIYFSYDVKMKEKGDIPEGYSVSREKKERFSLILESASTNQTSMYLCASMLLAGVGTGELFFGEGSRLTVL.

The chain combines TRBV11-2 with TRBJ2-7; 7 nucleotides match TRBD1. This CDR3 region has 14 residues. Germline-derived CDR1 and CDR2 are SGHAT and FQNNGV. The V gene end was trimmed by 4 bases and the J gene end by 0 bases; junction bases not matched to a gene: 3. The CDR3 sequence is CASSSWDSSYEQYF. In nucleotides, the CDR3 is TGTGCCAGCAGCTCATGGGACAGCTCCTACGAGCAGTACTTC.

The V call is TRBV4-3, the J call TRBJ1-1, with TRBD1 as a possible D gene (5 bases). Deletions cut 1 base from V and 0 bases from J, with 12 bases between. Germline CDR1 LGHNA, CDR2 YSLEER. CDR3 size: 16 residues. CDR3 coding DNA: TGCGCCAGCAGCCAAGGGGCCGGGGGATTGAACACTGAAGCTTTCTTT. Residues: CASSQGAGGLNTEAFF.

This clone turned up a few times. The chain employs TRBV11-1 and TRBJ2-7, with 8 bases identical to TRBD2. The length of the CDR3 is 14 residues. V trimming: 3 bases; J trimming: 7 bases; junction bases outside the gene matches: 8. Germline-derived CDR1 and CDR2 are SGHAT and FQDESV (reference sequence). CDR3 sequence reads: CASSFSGRAGEQYF. The CDR3 DNA reads TGTGCCAGCAGCTTCTCCGGGAGGGCCGGGGAGCAGTACTTC.

The chain joins TRBV10-3 to TRBJ2-7; the D gene is possibly TRBD2 (6 bases). The CDR3 has 15 amino acids. CDR1 is ENHRY, CDR2 SYGVKD, per germline. V was cut by 6 bases and J by 7 bases, with 22 bases left in between. The CDR3 region is CAIRTGTRPEGEQYF. CDR3 nucleotide sequence: TGTGCCATCAGGACCGGGACTCGGCCGGAGGGAGAGCAGTACTTC.

The chain combines TRBV11-3 with TRBJ2-3; 8 bases align to TRBD1. V was pared by 2 bases and J by 8 bases, with 15 bases of the junction left unmatched. CDR3 length equals 17 residues. Germline V lookup: CDR1 SGHNT, CDR2 YENEEA. CDR3 protein: CASSLRIGTGGPSTQYF. In DNA form, the CDR3 reads TGTGCCAGCAGCTTACGAATCGGGACAGGAGGGCCTTCTACGCAGTATTTT.

This clone was counted once. The genes are TRBV7-9 and TRBJ2-6, with 7 positions matching TRBD1. This CDR3 is 17 amino acids long. The V and J ends lost 1 base and 0 bases, in that order; junction bases with no gene match: 3. CDR1 and CDR2 (germline): SEHNR, FQNEAQ (reference sequence). CDR3 protein: CASSLGQGSSGANVLTF. In DNA, the CDR3 is TGTGCCAGCAGCTTAGGACAGGGTAGCTCTGGGGCCAACGTCCTGACTTTC.

With regard to this clone: One end of the junction varies from germline; a read error may be responsible. The chain has TRBV27 and TRBJ1-5, with 7 positions matching TRBD1. This CDR3 has 15 amino acids. Germline V CDR1 and CDR2: MNHEY, SMNVEV (reference sequence). The CDR3 DNA is TGTGCCACCAGTTGGACAGGTCATAGCAATCAGCCCCAGCATTTT. This encodes CATSWTGHSNQPQHF.

In this sample, this clone turned up once. The chain carries TRBV12-5 and TRBJ1-2; D is possibly TRBD1 (6 bases). Germline CDR1 LGHNT, CDR2 FRNRAP. The CDR3 loop spans 13 amino acids. Trimming stripped 3 bases from V and 6 bases from J, with 11 bases between. The CDR3 sequence is CASGFLGGHGYTF. As DNA, the CDR3 is TGTGCTAGTGGTTTTTTGGGGGGGCATGGCTACACCTTC.

This chain connects TRBV5-4 to TRBJ2-3, with 14 bases aligning to TRBD2. After removal of 0 bases from V and 2 bases from J, the junction contained 11 bases not matched to a gene. Germline values: CDR1 SGHNT, CDR2 YYREEE (reference sequence). The length of the CDR3 is 20 residues. The CDR3 here is CASSLAGFRLAGGSTDTQYF. DNA for the CDR3: TGTGCCAGCAGCTTGGCTGGTTTCCGACTAGCGGGAGGGTCCACAGATACGCAGTATTTT. The complete variable domain, with remaining parts taken from reference TRBV5-4 and TRBJ2-3, reads ETGVTQSPTHLIKTRGQQVTLRCSSQSGHNTVSWYQQALGQGPQFIFQYYREEENGRGNFPPRFSGLQFPNYSSELNVNALELDDSALYLCASSLAGFRLAGGSTDTQYFGPGTRLTVL.

The V gene is TRBV19, the J gene TRBJ2-7; no reliable D call. V was cut by 2 bases and J by 0 bases, with 8 bases left in between. Germline V CDR1 and CDR2: LNHDA, SQIVND (reference sequence). The CDR3 extends over 14 amino acids. This CDR3 reads CASSISRSSYEQYF. The CDR3 DNA is TGTGCCAGTAGTATAAGTCGGAGCTCCTACGAGCAGTACTTC. The variable domain in full, completed from reference TRBV19 and TRBJ2-7, reads DGGITQSPKYLFRKEGQNVTLSCEQNLNHDAMYWYRQDPGQGLRLIYYSQIVNDFQKGDIAEGYSVSREKKESFPLTVTSAQKNPTAFYLCASSISRSSYEQYFGPGTRLTVT.

This clone appeared a single time. The chain has TRBV5-1 and TRBJ2-3, with D perhaps matching TRBD2 (6 bases). This CDR3 region has 16 residues. Trimming removed 3 bases at V and 0 bases at J, with 14 bases between. Per germline, CDR1 SGHRS and CDR2 YFSETQ. CDR3 DNA: TGCGCCAGCAGCTACCCGCGGGGTACTAGCACAGATACGCAGTATTTT. It specifies CASSYPRGTSTDTQYF. The full variable domain, in which reference TRBV5-1 and TRBJ2-3 provide the parts outside the CDR3, is KAGVTQTPRYLIKTRGQQVTLSCSPISGHRSVSWYQQTPGQGLQFLFEYFSETQRNKGNFPGRFSGRQFSNSRSEMNVSTLELGDSALYLCASSYPRGTSTDTQYFGPGTRLTVL.

The rearrangement uses TRBV5-5 and TRBJ2-7; a weak D match, TRBD2 (6 bases). V lost 2 bases to trimming and J lost 2 bases, with 20 bases between them. CDR1 and CDR2 (germline): SGHKS, YYEKEE (reference sequence). CDR3 length: 17 residues. In DNA form, the CDR3 reads TGTGCCAGCAGCTTTTTTCGCGAACTAGCCGACGCCTACGAGCAGTACTTC. This codes for CASSFFRELADAYEQYF.

CDR3 sequence reads: CASSLGFSRQGQETQYF. In DNA, the CDR3 is TGTGCCAGCAGCTTAGGCTTCTCGCGACAGGGTCAAGAGACCCAGTACTTC. The chain links TRBV11-3 to TRBJ2-5; 7 positions agree with TRBD1. The CDR3 loop spans 17 amino acids. Per the germline V gene, CDR1 is SGHNT and CDR2 is YENEEA. V shed 1 base, J shed 2 bases, and the junction held 10 bases outside the gene matches. Drawing the rest from reference TRBV11-3 and TRBJ2-5, the complete variable domain is EAGVVQSPRYKIIEKKQPVAFWCNPISGHNTLYWYLQNLGQGPELLIRYENEEAVDDSQLPKDRFSAERLKGVDSTLKIQPAELGDSAVYLCASSLGFSRQGQETQYFGPGTRLLVL.